These T cell receptor beta chains were read from a single sample in a study of read filtering for tumor transcriptome and immune sequencing. Each CDR3 protein is one row after TCRdb ran MiXCR on the reads. In the table there are 45,000 to 50,000 distinct CDR3 sequences, approximately 12% of which are singletons. Input material: a population of CD138-negative cells sorted from bone marrow. These receptors all come from a donor aged 40 or over with multiple myeloma. Each CDR3 is given with its conserved first and last residue. D genes are given only for firm matches. Clone size, where shown, is once, few, many, or a class for clones that have expanded.

d_gene: TRBD2; j_gene: TRBJ2-7; abundance: many; v_gene: TRBV20-1; CDR3aa: CSATGGRTSGSNEQYF; CDR3nt: TGCAGTGCTACGGGGGGGCGGACTAGCGGGAGTAACGAGCAGTACTTC
d_gene: TRBD1; j_gene: TRBJ2-7; abundance: few; v_gene: TRBV29-1; CDR3aa: CSVEGGQGTYEQYF; CDR3nt: TGCAGCGTTGAAGGGGGACAGGGGACCTACGAGCAGTACTTC
d_gene: NA; j_gene: TRBJ2-1; abundance: many; v_gene: TRBV4-1; CDR3aa: CASSPNQADRNNEQFF; CDR3nt: TGCGCCAGCAGCCCAAATCAAGCTGACCGAAACAATGAGCAGTTCTTC
d_gene: TRBD1; j_gene: TRBJ2-7; abundance: many; v_gene: TRBV20-1; CDR3aa: CSAKMDRGFERASSYEQYF; CDR3nt: TGCAGTGCGAAAATGGACAGGGGTTTCGAGCGGGCTAGCTCCTACGAGCAGTACTTC
d_gene: NA; j_gene: TRBJ2-1; abundance: many; v_gene: TRBV7-9; CDR3aa: CASSLGLSTDEQFF; CDR3nt: TGTGCCAGCAGCTTAGGTCTATCGACCGATGAGCAGTTCTTC
d_gene: TRBD2; j_gene: TRBJ2-3; abundance: many; v_gene: TRBV20-1; CDR3aa: CSADLTSGTDTQYF; CDR3nt: TGCAGTGCCGACTTGACTAGCGGCACAGATACGCAGTATTTT
d_gene: NA; j_gene: TRBJ1-5; abundance: many; v_gene: TRBV6-1; CDR3aa: CASRETADSNQPQHF; CDR3nt: TGTGCCAGCAGGGAAACAGCGGATAGCAATCAGCCCCAGCATTTT
d_gene: NA; j_gene: TRBJ2-5; abundance: many; v_gene: TRBV14; CDR3aa: CASSRGIQETQYF; CDR3nt: TGTGCCAGCAGCAGAGGGATACAAGAGACCCAGTACTTC
d_gene: TRBD1; j_gene: TRBJ1-1; abundance: many; v_gene: TRBV5-6; CDR3aa: CASSRGTGGDTEAFF; CDR3nt: TGTGCCAGCAGCCGGGGGACAGGAGGGGACACTGAAGCTTTCTTT
d_gene: NA; j_gene: TRBJ1-5; abundance: many; v_gene: TRBV30; CDR3aa: CAWSGDQRQPQHF; CDR3nt: TGTGCCTGGAGTGGGGACCAACGACAGCCCCAGCATTTT
d_gene: TRBD2; j_gene: TRBJ2-2; abundance: many; v_gene: TRBV30; CDR3aa: CAWSRREDGELFF; CDR3nt: TGTGCCTGGAGTAGGCGGGAGGACGGGGAGCTGTTTTTT
d_gene: NA; j_gene: TRBJ1-5; abundance: many; v_gene: TRBV20-1; CDR3aa: CSAREGGEHSNQPQHF; CDR3nt: TGCAGTGCTAGAGAGGGGGGGGAACATAGCAATCAGCCCCAGCATTTT
d_gene: NA; j_gene: TRBJ2-4; abundance: many; v_gene: TRBV20-1; CDR3aa: CSAGSRDGDIQYF; CDR3nt: TGCAGTGCTGGGTCCCGGGACGGTGACATTCAGTACTTC
d_gene: NA; j_gene: TRBJ1-4; abundance: many; v_gene: TRBV7-2; CDR3aa: CASSLGGGGRGKLFF; CDR3nt: TGTGCCAGCAGCTTAGGAGGAGGGGGGCGGGGAAAACTGTTTTTT
d_gene: NA; j_gene: TRBJ2-5; abundance: many; v_gene: TRBV6-2/TRBV6-3; CDR3aa: CANDYFGGETQYF; CDR3nt: TGTGCCAACGACTACTTTGGAGGAGAGACCCAGTACTTC
d_gene: NA; j_gene: TRBJ1-1; abundance: many; v_gene: TRBV11-3; CDR3aa: CASSLVIRGLNGNTEAFF; CDR3nt: TGTGCCAGCAGCTTAGTAATCCGGGGGCTGAATGGGAACACTGAAGCTTTCTTT
d_gene: TRBD2; j_gene: TRBJ2-1; abundance: many; v_gene: TRBV6-5; CDR3aa: CASSRPVGGRATEQFF; CDR3nt: TGTGCCAGCAGCCGTCCCGTGGGCGGGAGGGCCACTGAGCAGTTCTTC
d_gene: TRBD2; j_gene: TRBJ2-2; abundance: many; v_gene: TRBV4-2; CDR3aa: CASSQGTSNTGELFF; CDR3nt: TGTGCCAGCAGCCAAGGGACTAGCAACACCGGGGAGCTGTTTTTT
d_gene: TRBD2; j_gene: TRBJ2-5; abundance: many; v_gene: TRBV20-1; CDR3aa: CSASRGRQETQYF; CDR3nt: TGCAGTGCTAGTCGCGGGAGGCAAGAGACCCAGTACTTC
d_gene: NA; j_gene: TRBJ1-5; abundance: many; v_gene: TRBV24-1; CDR3aa: CATSDAGDRTQHF; CDR3nt: TGTGCCACCAGTGATGCCGGCGACAGAACTCAGCATTTT
d_gene: NA; j_gene: TRBJ2-7; abundance: many; v_gene: TRBV13; CDR3aa: CASSSMMIETPRTPYEQYF; CDR3nt: TGTGCCAGCAGCTCAATGATGATTGAGACTCCGCGGACCCCCTACGAGCAGTACTTC
d_gene: NA; j_gene: TRBJ2-1; abundance: many; v_gene: TRBV7-8; CDR3aa: CASSSQGTYNEQFF; CDR3nt: TGTGCCAGCAGCTCCCAAGGGACCTACAATGAGCAGTTCTTC
d_gene: NA; j_gene: TRBJ2-7; abundance: many; v_gene: TRBV6-5; CDR3aa: CASSPGANYEQYF; CDR3nt: TGTGCCAGCAGCCCGGGGGCGAACTACGAGCAGTACTTC
d_gene: TRBD1; j_gene: TRBJ1-1; abundance: many; v_gene: TRBV27; CDR3aa: CASRRQGVAEAFF; CDR3nt: TGTGCCAGCAGACGACAGGGGGTCGCTGAAGCTTTCTTT
d_gene: TRBD2; j_gene: TRBJ2-1; abundance: many; v_gene: TRBV4-2; CDR3aa: CASSQDRSGRAGNEQFF; CDR3nt: TGTGCCAGCAGCCAAGATAGGAGCGGGAGGGCCGGGAATGAGCAGTTCTTC
d_gene: NA; j_gene: TRBJ1-1; abundance: many; v_gene: TRBV6-2/TRBV6-3; CDR3aa: CASSNLYGTEAFF; CDR3nt: TGTGCCAGCAGTAACCTCTATGGGACTGAAGCTTTCTTT
d_gene: NA; j_gene: TRBJ2-1; abundance: many; v_gene: TRBV3-1; CDR3aa: CASSQEVAAYNEQFF; CDR3nt: TGTGCCAGCAGCCAAGAAGTAGCGGCCTACAATGAGCAGTTCTTC
d_gene: TRBD2; j_gene: TRBJ2-2; abundance: many; v_gene: TRBV20-1; CDR3aa: CSAKGLANTGELFF; CDR3nt: TGCAGTGCTAAGGGACTAGCGAACACCGGGGAGCTGTTTTTT
d_gene: NA; j_gene: TRBJ2-1; abundance: medium-sized; v_gene: TRBV4-3; CDR3aa: CASSHTATNNEQFF; CDR3nt: TGCGCCAGCAGCCATACCGCAACTAACAATGAGCAGTTCTTC
d_gene: TRBD2; j_gene: TRBJ2-1; abundance: medium-sized; v_gene: TRBV20-1; CDR3aa: CSAQRGVRYEQFF; CDR3nt: TGCAGTGCCCAGCGGGGGGTTCGCTATGAGCAGTTCTTC
d_gene: NA; j_gene: TRBJ1-1; abundance: few; v_gene: TRBV7-8; CDR3aa: CASRGMVNTEAFF; CDR3nt: TGTGCCAGCAGAGGGATGGTGAACACTGAAGCTTTCTTT
d_gene: TRBD2; j_gene: TRBJ2-2; abundance: NA; v_gene: TRBV6-5; CDR3aa: CASTGRNGGSGELFF; CDR3nt: TGTGCCAGCACCGGACGCAACGGGGGGTCCGGGGAGCTGTTTTTT
d_gene: TRBD1; j_gene: TRBJ2-2; abundance: many; v_gene: TRBV27; CDR3aa: CASQARTGGASGELFF; CDR3nt: TGTGCCAGCCAGGCCCGGACAGGGGGCGCTTCCGGGGAGCTGTTTTTT
d_gene: NA; j_gene: TRBJ1-6; abundance: many; v_gene: TRBV3-1; CDR3aa: CASSQAARPEDSPLHF; CDR3nt: TGTGCCAGCAGCCAAGCGGCACGGCCTGAGGATTCACCCCTCCACTTT
d_gene: TRBD2; j_gene: TRBJ2-2; abundance: many; v_gene: TRBV24-1; CDR3aa: CATSDTSGRNTGELFF; CDR3nt: TGTGCCACCAGTGACACTAGCGGGAGGAACACCGGGGAGCTGTTTTTT
d_gene: NA; j_gene: TRBJ2-2; abundance: NA; v_gene: TRBV30; CDR3aa: CAWMGGASTGELFF; CDR3nt: TGTGCCTGGATGGGGGGAGCGAGCACCGGGGAGCTGTTTTTT
d_gene: NA; j_gene: TRBJ2-1; abundance: many; v_gene: TRBV11-3; CDR3aa: CASSLERTNEQFF; CDR3nt: TGTGCCAGCAGCTTAGAACGGACCAATGAGCAGTTCTTC
d_gene: TRBD1; j_gene: TRBJ2-3; abundance: many; v_gene: TRBV7-9; CDR3aa: CASRGDSSTDTQYF; CDR3nt: TGTGCCAGCAGAGGGGACAGCAGCACAGATACGCAGTATTTT
d_gene: NA; j_gene: TRBJ2-7; abundance: many; v_gene: TRBV13; CDR3aa: CASRSDEQYF; CDR3nt: TGTGCCAGCAGATCGGACGAGCAGTACTTC
d_gene: NA; j_gene: TRBJ2-4; abundance: many; v_gene: TRBV15; CDR3aa: CATSRVRGMVKNIQYF; CDR3nt: TGTGCCACCAGCAGAGTAAGGGGGATGGTCAAAAACATTCAGTACTTC
d_gene: TRBD2; j_gene: TRBJ2-3; abundance: many; v_gene: TRBV12-3/TRBV12-4; CDR3aa: CASSRTSGRWADTQYF; CDR3nt: TGTGCCAGCAGTAGGACTAGCGGGAGGTGGGCAGATACGCAGTATTTT
d_gene: NA; j_gene: TRBJ2-1; abundance: many; v_gene: TRBV11-2; CDR3aa: CASSLDEQFF; CDR3nt: TGTGCCAGCAGCTTAGATGAGCAGTTCTTC
d_gene: TRBD2; j_gene: TRBJ2-2; abundance: many; v_gene: TRBV25-1; CDR3aa: CASSESGGSITGELFF; CDR3nt: TGTGCCAGCAGTGAAAGCGGCGGGAGTATCACCGGGGAGCTGTTTTTT
d_gene: NA; j_gene: TRBJ2-5; abundance: once; v_gene: TRBV20-1; CDR3aa: CSAPRGAGKETQYF; CDR3nt: TGCAGTGCCCCGCGCGGGGCAGGGAAGGAGACCCAGTACTTC
d_gene: TRBD2; j_gene: TRBJ2-1; abundance: many; v_gene: TRBV7-3; CDR3aa: CASSLWGTSDHEQFF; CDR3nt: TGTGCCAGCAGCTTATGGGGGACTAGTGACCATGAGCAGTTCTTC
d_gene: TRBD1; j_gene: TRBJ1-1; abundance: many; v_gene: TRBV29-1; CDR3aa: CSVARGALTEAFF; CDR3nt: TGCAGCGTAGCCAGGGGGGCCCTCACTGAAGCTTTCTTT
d_gene: TRBD2; j_gene: TRBJ2-3; abundance: many; v_gene: TRBV23-1; CDR3aa: CASSHASGDVTDTQYF; CDR3nt: TGCGCCAGCAGTCACGCTAGCGGGGACGTCACAGATACGCAGTATTTT
d_gene: NA; j_gene: TRBJ2-3; abundance: many; v_gene: TRBV28; CDR3aa: CASIPSQGYTDTQYF; CDR3nt: TGTGCCAGCATCCCCTCCCAGGGTTACACAGATACGCAGTATTTT
d_gene: NA; j_gene: TRBJ1-1; abundance: many; v_gene: TRBV20-1; CDR3aa: CSASWQNTEAFF; CDR3nt: TGCAGTGCTAGTTGGCAGAACACTGAAGCTTTCTTT
d_gene: NA; j_gene: TRBJ2-7; abundance: many; v_gene: TRBV12-3/TRBV12-4; CDR3aa: CASSLFIGGQSPPYF; CDR3nt: TGTGCCAGCAGTTTATTTATAGGGGGTCAATCCCCTCCGTACTTC
d_gene: TRBD1; j_gene: TRBJ2-1; abundance: many; v_gene: TRBV7-2; CDR3aa: CASSLKGQGAYNEQFF; CDR3nt: TGTGCCAGCAGCTTAAAGGGGCAGGGGGCATACAATGAGCAGTTCTTC
d_gene: TRBD2; j_gene: TRBJ2-1; abundance: many; v_gene: TRBV20-1; CDR3aa: CSAPPAGGYNEQFF; CDR3nt: TGCAGTGCCCCCCCAGCGGGAGGCTACAATGAGCAGTTCTTC
d_gene: NA; j_gene: TRBJ2-3; abundance: many; v_gene: TRBV20-1; CDR3aa: CSANRENTQYF; CDR3nt: TGCAGTGCTAACCGGGAAAATACGCAGTATTTT
d_gene: NA; j_gene: TRBJ2-1; abundance: NA; v_gene: TRBV13; CDR3aa: CASSARRGNEQFF; CDR3nt: TGTGCCAGCAGCGCTAGACGTGGGAATGAGCAGTTCTTC
d_gene: NA; j_gene: TRBJ2-2; abundance: many; v_gene: TRBV13; CDR3aa: CASSPGGHTGELFF; CDR3nt: TGTGCCAGCAGCCCTGGAGGGCACACCGGGGAGCTGTTTTTT